This T cell receptor beta chain was recovered during a study of T cell responses to AZD1222 COVID-19 vaccine. Trimming took 7 bases from V and 5 from J; bases not matched to a gene: 6. CDR1 GTSNPN and CDR2 SVGIG come from the germline V gene (reference sequence). The CDR3 loop spans 13 amino acids. TCRdb keeps only in-frame clones here, not all; method: immunoSEQ multiplex PCR. The data hold some 110,000 clones, with approximately 85% observed a single time. The chain joins TRBV30 to TRBJ1-5; 9 nucleotides agree with TRBD1. Sequenced material: peripheral blood, taken 28 days after the second AZD1222 dose. This receptor was identified in an adult who received the AZD1222 COVID-19 vaccine. The chain's CDR3 is CALGQGGDQPQHF. The CDR3 DNA reads TGTGCCTTGGGACAGGGAGGAGATCAGCCCCAGCATTTT.